One sample yielded the 11 T cell receptor beta chains listed below, sequenced in a study of shared clonotypes between healthy human individuals. Measured with immunoSEQ multiplex PCR; TCRdb has only the in-frame clones, and not every one. Among over a million clones, approximately 68% were seen once, and the ten largest hold nearly 1.5%. Sequenced material: memory CD4+ T cells sorted from blood. As to subset: CD45RA-negative fraction. The receptors here all came from a young man in good health.

This chain connects TRBV14 to TRBJ2-5; 8 nucleotides line up with TRBD1. Germline V CDR1 and CDR2: SGHDN, FVKESK. The V segment lost 6 bases and the J segment 6 bases; nucleotides outside the gene matches: 12. The CDR3 sequence is 15 residues long. CDR3 DNA sequence: TGTGCCAGCAGTCGCGACGACAGGGGCGGGAAGACCCAGTACTTC. This codes for CASSRDDRGGKTQYF.

The CDR3 bases are TGTGCCAGCACTCAGCGGGAGAAGTCCGGGGAGCTGTTTTTT. Translating it yields CASTQREKSGELFF. The V and J genes are TRBV2 and TRBJ2-2, with TRBD2 matching 8 bases. CDR1 and CDR2 from the germline V gene are SNHLY and FYNNEI. The trim removed 7 bases at V and 6 bases at J, leaving 7 bases unmatched. The CDR3 covers 14 residues.

Remarks on this clone: At the DNA level, this CDR3 is encoded by other sequences in the same sample as well. The genes are TRBV18 and TRBJ2-1; 15 bases are shared with TRBD2. CDR3 size: 15 residues. The germline V gene encodes CDR1 KGHSH and CDR2 LQKENI. J was trimmed by 7 bases and V by 3 bases; bases with no gene match: 1. The CDR3 is CASSPGTSGRNEQFF. CDR3 coding DNA: TGTGCCAGCTCACCCGGGACTAGCGGGAGGAATGAGCAGTTCTTC.

The gene calls are TRBV7-2 and TRBJ2-3, with D perhaps matching TRBD1 or TRBD2 (5 bases each). CDR3 length: 17 amino acids. V lost 1 base to trimming and J lost 4 bases, with 18 bases between them. Per germline, CDR1 SGHTA and CDR2 FQGNSA. CDR3 amino acids: CASSLVSRGTTPDTQYF. CDR3 nucleotides: TGTGCCAGCAGCTTAGTATCCCGGGGCACCACACCAGATACGCAGTATTTT.

The chain is built from TRBV4-3 and TRBJ2-5; 7 nucleotides match TRBD1. Trimming at V came to 1 base and at J to 1 base, leaving 6 bases not matched to a gene. CDR1 is LGHNA and CDR2 is YSLEER in the germline V gene. This CDR3 spans 16 amino acids. CDR3 sequence: CASSQALRQGQETQYF. CDR3 DNA: TGCGCCAGCAGCCAAGCTCTTCGACAGGGCCAAGAGACCCAGTACTTC.

The sample holds a few counts of this clone. The chain recombines TRBV5-4 with TRBJ2-2; 7 bases fit TRBD1. V was clipped by 3 bases and J by 5 bases; unmatched bases: 7. There are 15 residues in the CDR3. Per the germline V gene, CDR1 is SGHNT and CDR2 is YYREEE (reference sequence). The CDR3 DNA sequence: TGTGCCAGCAGCTCCTCGACAGGGAAAACCGGGGAGCTGTTTTTT. Protein sequence: CASSSSTGKTGELFF. Complete variable domain (other parts from reference TRBV5-4 and TRBJ2-2): ETGVTQSPTHLIKTRGQQVTLRCSSQSGHNTVSWYQQALGQGPQFIFQYYREEENGRGNFPPRFSGLQFPNYSSELNVNALELDDSALYLCASSSSTGKTGELFFGEGSRLTVL.

This sequence joins TRBV6-6 and TRBJ1-1; TRBD1 matches 8 bases. The CDR3 contains 14 residues. J gave up 0 bases and V 5 bases, and 2 bases lay outside the gene matches. Germline values: CDR1 MNHNY, CDR2 SVGAGI (reference sequence). CDR3 nucleotide sequence: TGTGCCAGCAGTCAACAGGGGGTGAACACTGAAGCTTTCTTT. Residues: CASSQQGVNTEAFF.

The rearrangement links TRBV7-9 to TRBJ2-4; D unresolved. V lost 10 bases and J 6 bases, leaving 16 bases between the germline ends. This CDR3 is built from 13 residues. Germline CDR1 is SEHNR and CDR2 is FQNEAQ (reference sequence). The CDR3 bases are TGTGCCACCCCAAGATGGTGTCCAAACATTCAGTACTTC. Protein: CATPRWCPNIQYF.

This clone was recorded a few times. The chain couples TRBV19 to TRBJ1-4; D remains ambiguous. With 1 base removed from V and 0 bases from J, the gap between germline ends came to 9 bases. This CDR3 has 16 amino acids. Germline V CDR1 and CDR2: LNHDA, SQIVND (reference sequence). The CDR3 sequence: CASSIAGRATNEKLFF. DNA of the CDR3: TGTGCCAGTAGTATAGCCGGGCGAGCAACTAATGAAAAACTGTTTTTT.

The CDR3 nucleotides are TGTGCCAGCAGCGTAGGAAGCAGGACTAGCGGGGGACCGAACACCGGGGAGCTGTTTTTT. Its translation: CASSVGSRTSGGPNTGELFF. This chain links TRBV9 with TRBJ2-2; TRBD2 matches at 13 bases. J lost 0 bases, V lost 0 bases, and 8 bases had no gene match. The CDR3 is made up of 20 amino acids. Germline loops: CDR1 SGDLS, CDR2 YYNGEE.

This rearrangement joins TRBV7-2 to TRBJ2-5; weak D call: TRBD2 (5 bases). This CDR3 is 16 amino acids long. Germline V gene data show CDR1 as SGHTA and CDR2 as FQGNSA. The V end lost 1 base, the J end lost 5 bases, and 17 bases lay between the germline ends. The CDR3 spells CASSLGAGTTTETQYF. The DNA for the CDR3 is TGTGCCAGCAGCTTAGGGGCCGGTACGACTACGGAGACCCAGTACTTC.